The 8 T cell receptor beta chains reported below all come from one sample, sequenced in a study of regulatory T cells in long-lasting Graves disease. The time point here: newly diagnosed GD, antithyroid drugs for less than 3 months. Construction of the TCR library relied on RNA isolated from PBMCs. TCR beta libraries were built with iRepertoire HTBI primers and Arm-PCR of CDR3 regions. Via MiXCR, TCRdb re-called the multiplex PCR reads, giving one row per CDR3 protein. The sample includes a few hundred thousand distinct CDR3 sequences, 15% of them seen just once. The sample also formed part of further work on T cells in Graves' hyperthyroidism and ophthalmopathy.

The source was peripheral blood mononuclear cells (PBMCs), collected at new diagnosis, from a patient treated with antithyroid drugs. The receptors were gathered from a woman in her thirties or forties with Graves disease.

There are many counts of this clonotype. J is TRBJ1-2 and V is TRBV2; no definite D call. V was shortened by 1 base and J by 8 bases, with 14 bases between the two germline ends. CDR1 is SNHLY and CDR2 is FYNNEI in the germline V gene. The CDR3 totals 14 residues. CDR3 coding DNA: TGTGCCAGCAGTGAAGGGCGGGGAGTGGGCGGCTACACCTTC. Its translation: CASSEGRGVGGYTF.

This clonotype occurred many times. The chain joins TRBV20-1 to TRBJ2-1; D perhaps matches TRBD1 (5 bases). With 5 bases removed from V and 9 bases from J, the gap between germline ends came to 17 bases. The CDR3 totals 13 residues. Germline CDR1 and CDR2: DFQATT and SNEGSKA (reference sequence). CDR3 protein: CSAPRARQGEQFF. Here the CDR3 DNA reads TGCAGTGCTCCCCGCGCCCGGCAGGGTGAGCAGTTCTTC.

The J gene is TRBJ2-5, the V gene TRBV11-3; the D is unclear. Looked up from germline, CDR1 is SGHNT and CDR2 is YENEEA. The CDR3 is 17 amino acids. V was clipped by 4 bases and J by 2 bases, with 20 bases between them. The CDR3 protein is CASSSAFDSREQETQYF. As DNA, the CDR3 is TGTGCCAGCAGCTCAGCCTTCGACTCACGCGAACAAGAGACCCAGTACTTC.

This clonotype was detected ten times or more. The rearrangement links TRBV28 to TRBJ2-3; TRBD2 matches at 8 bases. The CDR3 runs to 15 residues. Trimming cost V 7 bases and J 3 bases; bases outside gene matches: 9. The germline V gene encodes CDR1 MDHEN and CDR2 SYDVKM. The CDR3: CASNKGLVWTDTQYF. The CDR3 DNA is TGTGCCAGCAACAAGGGACTAGTTTGGACAGATACGCAGTATTTT.

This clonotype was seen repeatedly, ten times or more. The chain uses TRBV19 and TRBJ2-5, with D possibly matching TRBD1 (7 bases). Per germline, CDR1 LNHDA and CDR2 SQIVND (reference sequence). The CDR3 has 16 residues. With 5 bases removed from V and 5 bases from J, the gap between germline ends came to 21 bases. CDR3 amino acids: CASSPRGTARRETQYF. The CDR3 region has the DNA TGTGCCAGTAGTCCCCGGGGGACAGCCCGCCGGGAGACCCAGTACTTC.

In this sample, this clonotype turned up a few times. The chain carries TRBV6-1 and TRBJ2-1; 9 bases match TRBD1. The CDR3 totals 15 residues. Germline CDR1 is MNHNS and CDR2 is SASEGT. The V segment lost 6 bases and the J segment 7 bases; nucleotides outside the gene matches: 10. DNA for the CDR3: TGTGCCAGCAGGACCGGGACAGGGAGGCTAAATGAGCAGTTCTTC. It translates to CASRTGTGRLNEQFF.

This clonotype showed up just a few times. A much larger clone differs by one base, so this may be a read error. CDR3 loop: CASSLIWDRLLYGQYF. The CDR3 DNA follows: TGTGCCAGCAGTTTAATCTGGGACAGGCTCCTCTACGGGCAGTACTTC. The chain recombines TRBV27 with TRBJ2-7; TRBD1 aligns across 8 bases. Germline CDR1 is MNHEY and CDR2 is SMNVEV (reference sequence). The CDR3 spans 16 residues.

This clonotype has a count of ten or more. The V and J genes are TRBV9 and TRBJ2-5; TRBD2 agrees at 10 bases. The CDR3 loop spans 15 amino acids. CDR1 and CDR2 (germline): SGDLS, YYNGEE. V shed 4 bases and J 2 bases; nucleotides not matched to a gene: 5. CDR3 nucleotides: TGTGCCAGCAGCCACGGACTAGCGGAACAAGAGACCCAGTACTTC. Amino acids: CASSHGLAEQETQYF.